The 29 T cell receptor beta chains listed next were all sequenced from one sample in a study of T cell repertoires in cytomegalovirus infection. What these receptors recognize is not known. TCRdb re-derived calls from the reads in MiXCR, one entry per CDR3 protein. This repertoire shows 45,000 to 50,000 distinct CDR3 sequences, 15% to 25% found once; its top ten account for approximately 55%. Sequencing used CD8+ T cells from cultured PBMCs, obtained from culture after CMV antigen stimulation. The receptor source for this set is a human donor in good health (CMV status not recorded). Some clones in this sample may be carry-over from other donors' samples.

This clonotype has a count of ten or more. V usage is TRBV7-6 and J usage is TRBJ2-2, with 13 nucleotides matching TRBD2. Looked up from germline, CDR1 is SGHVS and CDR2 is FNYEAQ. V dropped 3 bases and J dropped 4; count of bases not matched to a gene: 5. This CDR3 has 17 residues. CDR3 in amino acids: CASSLRTSGRGTGELFF. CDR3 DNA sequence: TGTGCCAGCAGCTTGAGGACTAGCGGGAGAGGCACCGGGGAGCTGTTTTTT.

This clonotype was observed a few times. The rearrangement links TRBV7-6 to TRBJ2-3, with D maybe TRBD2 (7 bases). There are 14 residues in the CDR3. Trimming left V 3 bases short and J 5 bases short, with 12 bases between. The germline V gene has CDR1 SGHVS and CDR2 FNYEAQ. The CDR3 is CASSFRGAVDTQYF. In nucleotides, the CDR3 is TGTGCCAGCAGCTTTCGGGGGGCGGTAGATACGCAGTATTTT.

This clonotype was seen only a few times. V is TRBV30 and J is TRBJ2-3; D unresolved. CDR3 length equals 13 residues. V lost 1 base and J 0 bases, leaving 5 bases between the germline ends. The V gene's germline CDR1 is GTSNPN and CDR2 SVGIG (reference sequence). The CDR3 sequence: CAWSGGSTDTQYF. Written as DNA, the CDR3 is TGTGCCTGGAGTGGAGGTAGCACAGATACGCAGTATTTT.

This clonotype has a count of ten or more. The CDR3 DNA follows: TGTGCCAGCAGCTTTCGGACGCTAGATACGCAGTATTTT. Its protein is CASSFRTLDTQYF. The chain recombines TRBV7-8 with TRBJ2-3; D remains ambiguous. Per the germline V gene, CDR1 is SGHVS and CDR2 is FQNEAQ. The CDR3 contains 13 residues. The V end was cut by 3 bases, the J end by 5 bases, with 9 bases between.

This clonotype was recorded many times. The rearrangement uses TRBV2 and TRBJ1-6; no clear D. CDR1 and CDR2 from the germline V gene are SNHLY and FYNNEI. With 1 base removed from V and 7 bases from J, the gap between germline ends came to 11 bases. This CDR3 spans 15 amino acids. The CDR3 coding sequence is TGTGCCAGCAGTGAAGGCTCGGGGAACAATTCACCCCTCCACTTT. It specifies CASSEGSGNNSPLHF.

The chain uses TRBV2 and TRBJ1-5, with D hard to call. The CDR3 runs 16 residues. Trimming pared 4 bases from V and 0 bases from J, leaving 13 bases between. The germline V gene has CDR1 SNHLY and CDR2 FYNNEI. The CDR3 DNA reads TGTGCCAGCAGTGTAACTGCCGTCTATAGCAATCAGCCCCAGCATTTT. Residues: CASSVTAVYSNQPQHF.

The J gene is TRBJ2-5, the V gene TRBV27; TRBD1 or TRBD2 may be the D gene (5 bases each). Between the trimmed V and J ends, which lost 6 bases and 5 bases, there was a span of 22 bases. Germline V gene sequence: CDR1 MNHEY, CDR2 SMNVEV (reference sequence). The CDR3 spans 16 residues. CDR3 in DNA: TGTGCCAGCAGCCTCCTCGGGGACCTTCCGAGGGAGACCCAGTACTTC. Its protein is CASSLLGDLPRETQYF.

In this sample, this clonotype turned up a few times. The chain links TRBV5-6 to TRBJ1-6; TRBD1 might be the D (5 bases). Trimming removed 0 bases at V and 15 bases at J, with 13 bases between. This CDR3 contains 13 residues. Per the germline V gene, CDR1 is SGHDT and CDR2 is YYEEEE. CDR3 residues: CASSLGAARGLHF. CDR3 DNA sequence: TGTGCCAGCAGCTTGGGTGCGGCAAGGGGCCTCCACTTT. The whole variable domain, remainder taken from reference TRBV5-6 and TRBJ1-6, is DAGVTQSPTHLIKTRGQQVTLRCSPKSGHDTVSWYQQALGQGPQFIFQYYEEEERQRGNFPDRFSGHQFPNYSSELNVNALLLGDSALYLCASSLGAARGLHFGNGTRLTVT.

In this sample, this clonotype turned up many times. CDR3: CASSFPDERGYTF. The CDR3 nucleotides read TGTGCCAGCAGTTTTCCTGACGAACGGGGCTACACCTTC. The chain has TRBV12-3 or TRBV12-4 and TRBJ1-2; D is unclear. With 3 bases removed from V and 8 bases from J, the gap between germline ends came to 13 bases. This CDR3 has 13 amino acids.

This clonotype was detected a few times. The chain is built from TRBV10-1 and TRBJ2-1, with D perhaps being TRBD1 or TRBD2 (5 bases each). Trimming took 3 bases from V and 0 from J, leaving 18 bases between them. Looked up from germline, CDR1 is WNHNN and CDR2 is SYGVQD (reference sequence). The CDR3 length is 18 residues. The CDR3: CASSESALGGISYNEQFF. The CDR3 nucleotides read TGCGCCAGCAGTGAAAGTGCGCTTGGGGGAATCTCCTACAATGAGCAGTTCTTC.

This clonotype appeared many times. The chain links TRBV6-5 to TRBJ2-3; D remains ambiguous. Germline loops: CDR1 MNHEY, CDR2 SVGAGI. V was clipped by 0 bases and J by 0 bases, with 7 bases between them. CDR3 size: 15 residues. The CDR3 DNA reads TGTGCCAGCAGTTACTCGACCGGGAGCACAGATACGCAGTATTTT. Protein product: CASSYSTGSTDTQYF.

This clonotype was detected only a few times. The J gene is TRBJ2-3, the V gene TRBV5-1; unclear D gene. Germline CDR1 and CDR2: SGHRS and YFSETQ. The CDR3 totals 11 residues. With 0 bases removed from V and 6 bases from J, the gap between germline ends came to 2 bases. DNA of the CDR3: TGCGCCAGCAGCTTGGCTGATACGCAGTATTTT. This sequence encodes CASSLADTQYF.

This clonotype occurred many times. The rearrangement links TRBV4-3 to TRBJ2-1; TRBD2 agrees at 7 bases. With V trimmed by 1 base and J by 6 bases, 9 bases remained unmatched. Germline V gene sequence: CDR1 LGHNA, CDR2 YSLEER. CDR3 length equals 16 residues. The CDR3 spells CASSQGSGRKGNEQFF. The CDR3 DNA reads TGCGCCAGCAGCCAAGGTTCCGGGAGGAAGGGCAATGAGCAGTTCTTC.

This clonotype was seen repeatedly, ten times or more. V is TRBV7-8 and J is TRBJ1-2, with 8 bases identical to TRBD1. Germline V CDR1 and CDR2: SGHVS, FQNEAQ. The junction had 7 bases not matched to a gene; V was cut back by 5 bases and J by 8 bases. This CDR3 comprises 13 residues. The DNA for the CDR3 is TGTGCCAGCAGCCCTGGGACAGGAAAGGGCTACACCTTC. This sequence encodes CASSPGTGKGYTF.

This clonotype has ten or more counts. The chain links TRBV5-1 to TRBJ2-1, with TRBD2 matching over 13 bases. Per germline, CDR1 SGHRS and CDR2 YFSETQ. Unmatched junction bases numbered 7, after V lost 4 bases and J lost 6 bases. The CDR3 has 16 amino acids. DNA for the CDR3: TGCGCCAGCAGCCTTACCGGGACTAGCGGGATCAATGAGCAGTTCTTC. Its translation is CASSLTGTSGINEQFF.

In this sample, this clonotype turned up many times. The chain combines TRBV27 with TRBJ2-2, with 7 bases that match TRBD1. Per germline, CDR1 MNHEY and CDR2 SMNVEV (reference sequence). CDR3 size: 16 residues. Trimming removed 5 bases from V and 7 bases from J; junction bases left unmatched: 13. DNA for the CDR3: TGTGCCAGCAGTCTCCGGAGTGAGGGGGCCGGCGGGGAGCTGTTTTTT. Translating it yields CASSLRSEGAGGELFF.

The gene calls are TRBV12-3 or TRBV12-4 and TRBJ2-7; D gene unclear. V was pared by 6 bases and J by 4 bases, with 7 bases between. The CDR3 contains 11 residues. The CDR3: CASSGDYEQYF. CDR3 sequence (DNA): TGTGCCAGCAGCGGAGATTACGAGCAGTACTTC.

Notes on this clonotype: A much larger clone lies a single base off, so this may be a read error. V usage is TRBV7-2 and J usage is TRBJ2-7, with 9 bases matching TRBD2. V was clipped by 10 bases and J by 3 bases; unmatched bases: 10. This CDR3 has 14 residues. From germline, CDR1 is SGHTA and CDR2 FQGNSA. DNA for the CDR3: TGTGCCAACCAAAGTAGCGGGGGCGGCTACGAGCAGTACTTC. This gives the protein CANQSSGGGYEQYF. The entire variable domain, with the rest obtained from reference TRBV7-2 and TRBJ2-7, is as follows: GAGVSQSPSNKVTEKGKDVELRCDPISGHTALYWYRQSLGQGLEFLIYFQGNSAPDKSGLPSDRFSAERTGGSVSTLTIQRTQQEDSAVYLCANQSSGGGYEQYFGPGTRLTVT.

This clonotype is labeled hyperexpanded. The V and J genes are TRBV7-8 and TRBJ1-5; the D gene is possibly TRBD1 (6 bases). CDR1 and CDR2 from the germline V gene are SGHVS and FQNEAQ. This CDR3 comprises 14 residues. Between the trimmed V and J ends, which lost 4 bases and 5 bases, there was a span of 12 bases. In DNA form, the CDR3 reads TGTGCCAGCAGCTACCGGGACAATGATCAGCCCCAGCATTTT. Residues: CASSYRDNDQPQHF.

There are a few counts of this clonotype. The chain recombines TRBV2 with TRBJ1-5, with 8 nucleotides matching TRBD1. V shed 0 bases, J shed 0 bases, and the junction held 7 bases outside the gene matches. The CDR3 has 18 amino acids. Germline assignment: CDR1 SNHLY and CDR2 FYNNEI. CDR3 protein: CASSEADPDRDSNQPQHF. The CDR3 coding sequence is TGTGCCAGCAGTGAAGCGGACCCGGACAGGGATAGCAATCAGCCCCAGCATTTT.

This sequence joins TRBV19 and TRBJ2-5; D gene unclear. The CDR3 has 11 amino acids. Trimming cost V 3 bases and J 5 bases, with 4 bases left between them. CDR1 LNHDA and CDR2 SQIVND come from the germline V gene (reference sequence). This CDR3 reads CASSMGETQYF. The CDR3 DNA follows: TGTGCCAGTAGTATGGGGGAGACCCAGTACTTC.

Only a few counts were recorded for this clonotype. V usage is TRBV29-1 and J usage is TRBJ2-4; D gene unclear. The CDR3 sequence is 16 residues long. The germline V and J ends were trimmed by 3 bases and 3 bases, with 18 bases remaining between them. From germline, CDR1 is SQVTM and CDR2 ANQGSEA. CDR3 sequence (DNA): TGCAGCGTTGAGGATCGGTCCTCGGTAGACAAAAACATTCAGTACTTC. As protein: CSVEDRSSVDKNIQYF.

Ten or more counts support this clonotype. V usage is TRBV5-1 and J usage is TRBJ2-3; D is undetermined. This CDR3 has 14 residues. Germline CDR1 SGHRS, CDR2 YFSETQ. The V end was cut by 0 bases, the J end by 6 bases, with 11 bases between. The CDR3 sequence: CASSLEFDTDTQYF. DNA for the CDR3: TGCGCCAGCAGCTTGGAGTTCGATACGGATACGCAGTATTTT.

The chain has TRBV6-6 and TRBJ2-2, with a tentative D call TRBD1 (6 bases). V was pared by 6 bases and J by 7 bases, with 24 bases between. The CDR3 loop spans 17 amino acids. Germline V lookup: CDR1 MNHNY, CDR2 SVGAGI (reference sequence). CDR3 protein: CASSRTGNPPWDGELFF. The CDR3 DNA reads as TGTGCCAGCAGCCGAACAGGGAACCCCCCATGGGACGGGGAGCTGTTTTTT.

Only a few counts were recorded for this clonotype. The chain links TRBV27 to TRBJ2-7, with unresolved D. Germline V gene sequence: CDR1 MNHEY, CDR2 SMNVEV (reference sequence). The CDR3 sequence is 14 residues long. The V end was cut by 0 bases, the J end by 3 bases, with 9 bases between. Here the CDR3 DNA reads TGTGCCAGCAGTTTATCGTTGGGGAACTACGAGCAGTACTTC. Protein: CASSLSLGNYEQYF.

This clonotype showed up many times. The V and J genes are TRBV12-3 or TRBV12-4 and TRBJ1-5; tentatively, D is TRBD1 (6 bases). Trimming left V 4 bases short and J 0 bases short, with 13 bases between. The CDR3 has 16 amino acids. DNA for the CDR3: TGTGCCAGCAGTTATGGGACACCGTTTAGCAATCAGCCCCAGCATTTT. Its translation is CASSYGTPFSNQPQHF.

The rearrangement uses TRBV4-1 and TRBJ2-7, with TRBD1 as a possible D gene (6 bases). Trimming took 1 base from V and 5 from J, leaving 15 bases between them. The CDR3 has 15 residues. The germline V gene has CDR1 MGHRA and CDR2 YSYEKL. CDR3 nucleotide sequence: TGCGCCAGCAGCCAAGGACACACAGGGCGCGACGAGCAGTACTTC. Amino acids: CASSQGHTGRDEQYF.

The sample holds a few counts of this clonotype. Written as DNA, the CDR3 is TGTGCCAGTCGGACAGGGACTGGATTTGAGCAGTTCTTC. It translates to CASRTGTGFEQFF. This chain links TRBV3-1 with TRBJ2-1, with 8 bases identical to TRBD1. Trimming took 9 bases from V and 9 from J; bases not matched to a gene: 10. The CDR3 is made up of 13 amino acids. Germline-derived CDR1 and CDR2 are LGHDT and YNNKEL (reference sequence).

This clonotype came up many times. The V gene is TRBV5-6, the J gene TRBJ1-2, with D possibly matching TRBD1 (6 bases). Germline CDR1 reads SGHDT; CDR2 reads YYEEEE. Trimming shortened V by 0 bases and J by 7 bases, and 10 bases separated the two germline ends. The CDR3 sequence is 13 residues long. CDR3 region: CASSLDRVSGYTF. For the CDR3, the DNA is TGTGCCAGCAGCTTGGACAGGGTTTCTGGCTACACCTTC.